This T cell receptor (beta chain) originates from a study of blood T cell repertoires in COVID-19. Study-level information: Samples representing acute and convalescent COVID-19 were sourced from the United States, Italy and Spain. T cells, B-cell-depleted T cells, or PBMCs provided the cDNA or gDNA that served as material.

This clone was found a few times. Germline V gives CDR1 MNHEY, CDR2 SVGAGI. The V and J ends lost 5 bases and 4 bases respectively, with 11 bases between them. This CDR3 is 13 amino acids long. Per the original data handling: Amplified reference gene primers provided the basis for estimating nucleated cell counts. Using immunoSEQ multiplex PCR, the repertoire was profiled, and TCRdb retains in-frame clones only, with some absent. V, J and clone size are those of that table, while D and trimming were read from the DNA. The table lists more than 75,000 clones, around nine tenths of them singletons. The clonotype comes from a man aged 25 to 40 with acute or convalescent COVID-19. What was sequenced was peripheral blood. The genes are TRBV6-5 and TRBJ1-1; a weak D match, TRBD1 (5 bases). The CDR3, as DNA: TGTGCCAGCAGTCCCAGGGAGGGCACTGAAGCTTTCTTT. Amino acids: CASSPREGTEAFF.